One and the same sample provided the 26 T cell receptor beta chains below, sequenced in a study of blood T cell repertoires in COVID-19. Repertoires were generated with immunoSEQ multiplex PCR, while TCRdb's copy carries only in-frame clones and drops some. The sample shows roughly 90,000 clones, around 81% of them seen only once. The sample consisted of peripheral blood. These TCRs come from a man aged 45-60 years with acute or convalescent COVID-19.

The chain carries TRBV20-1 and TRBJ1-2; D not certain. CDR3 length: 10 residues. V shed 6 bases and J shed 4 bases, with 6 bases lying between them. Germline lookup yields CDR1 DFQATT and CDR2 SNEGSKA (reference sequence). In DNA form, the CDR3 reads TGCAGTGCCGCGCCCTATGGCTACACCTTC. Its translation is CSAAPYGYTF.

The rearrangement joins TRBV23-1 to TRBJ2-1; tentative D call: TRBD1 (8 bases). TRBV23-1 is placed among ORFs of uncertain function. There are 16 residues in the CDR3. The ends were cut back, 5 bases at V and 7 bases at J, with 21 bases in the middle. CDR3 amino acids: CASSASLRGRGNEQFF. As DNA, the CDR3 is TGCGCCAGCAGTGCCAGCCTCAGGGGGCGGGGGAATGAGCAGTTCTTC.

The chain joins TRBV3-1 (or the pseudogene TRBV3-2) to TRBJ2-3; the match to TRBD2 covers 8 bases. The CDR3 is made up of 15 amino acids. Losses at the gene ends were 6 bases for V and 2 bases for J; bases not matched to a gene: 7. CDR1 and CDR2 from the germline V gene are LGHDT and YNNKEL (reference sequence). The CDR3 DNA is TGTGCCAGCAGTCTCGGGGGGGCCCCCACAGATACGCAGTATTTT. Translated, it gives CASSLGGAPTDTQYF.

For the CDR3, the DNA is TGTGCCAGCAGAGACCGGAACAGACCATTCTACGAGCAGTACTTC. This translates into CASRDRNRPFYEQYF. J is TRBJ2-7 and V is TRBV6-7; D is unresolved. TRBV6-7 is an ORF, and what it does is uncertain. This CDR3 is built from 15 residues. Deletions cut 6 bases from V and 3 bases from J, with 18 bases between.

CDR3 nucleotides: TGTGCCTGGAACGGGGGTGGGGATACGCAGTATTTT. Amino acid sequence: CAWNGGGDTQYF. This rearrangement joins TRBV30 to TRBJ2-3; tentatively, D is TRBD2 (6 bases). The length of the CDR3 is 12 residues. Germline assignment: CDR1 GTSNPN and CDR2 SVGIG (reference sequence). V was pared by 4 bases and J by 6 bases, with 11 bases between.

The chain combines TRBV2 with TRBJ1-1, with D maybe TRBD1 (5 bases). Per the germline V gene, CDR1 is SNHLY and CDR2 is FYNNEI. The V end lost 7 bases, the J end lost 4 bases, and 10 bases lay between the germline ends. The length of the CDR3 is 12 residues. The CDR3 bases are TGTGCCAGCATTTACGGGGGCACTGAAGCTTTCTTT. It codes for CASIYGGTEAFF.

The V and J genes are TRBV10-3 and TRBJ2-1, with D possibly matching TRBD1 (6 bases). Trimming shortened V by 8 bases and J by 2 bases, and 16 bases separated the two germline ends. Germline-derived CDR1 and CDR2 are ENHRY and SYGVKD. This CDR3 region has 15 residues. The chain's CDR3 is CAISAVTGTYNEQFF. The CDR3 nucleotides are TGTGCCATCTCCGCCGTAACAGGGACCTACAATGAGCAGTTCTTC.

This chain uses TRBV18 with TRBJ1-5, with no clear D. Trimming shortened V by 0 bases and J by 0 bases, and 9 bases separated the two germline ends. Germline-derived CDR1 and CDR2 are KGHSH and LQKENI. The CDR3 length is 16 residues. CDR3 protein: CASSPPQYDSNQPQHF. The CDR3 DNA reads TGTGCCAGCTCACCACCGCAGTATGATAGCAATCAGCCCCAGCATTTT.

This chain connects TRBV11-2 to TRBJ2-2; TRBD1 matches at 8 bases. J was trimmed by 3 bases and V by 4 bases; bases with no gene match: 7. Germline V gene sequence: CDR1 SGHAT, CDR2 FQNNGV. The CDR3 covers 16 residues. The CDR3 coding sequence is TGTGCCAGCAGCTCAGGACAGGGTGGCGACACCGGGGAGCTGTTTTTT. Its translation is CASSSGQGGDTGELFF.

Only a few counts were recorded for this clone. This chain connects TRBV2 to TRBJ2-3, with 14 bases aligning to TRBD2. There are 18 residues in the CDR3. Germline lookup yields CDR1 SNHLY and CDR2 FYNNEI. V lost 6 bases and J lost 0; bases outside the gene matches: 8. Here the CDR3 DNA reads TGTGCCAGCAGAACCGGGACTAGCGGGAGTCGGAGCACAGATACGCAGTATTTT. It is translated as CASRTGTSGSRSTDTQYF. The full variable domain, in which reference TRBV2 and TRBJ2-3 provide the parts outside the CDR3, is EPEVTQTPSHQVTQMGQEVILRCVPISNHLYFYWYRQILGQKVEFLVSFYNNEISEKSEIFDDQFSVERPDGSNFTLKIRSTKLEDSAMYFCASRTGTSGSRSTDTQYFGPGTRLTVL.

The rearrangement links TRBV6-6 to TRBJ1-3, with TRBD1 identical over 7 bases. CDR3 size: 17 residues. V lost 5 bases and J lost 2; bases outside the gene matches: 12. Germline assignment: CDR1 MNHNY and CDR2 SVGAGI (reference sequence). CDR3 in DNA: TGTGCCAGCAGTCGCCGACAGGGATCTTTCCCTGGAAACACCATATATTTT. It is translated as CASSRRQGSFPGNTIYF.

The genes are TRBV6-2 or TRBV6-3 and TRBJ1-4; 7 bases line up with TRBD1. CDR3 size: 12 residues. J gave up 13 bases and V 5 bases, and 7 bases lay outside the gene matches. Germline V gene lookup returns CDR1 MNHEY and CDR2 SVGEGT. CDR3 protein: CASSPQGEVLFF. In nucleotides, the CDR3 is TGTGCCAGCAGTCCCCAGGGGGAGGTACTGTTTTTT.

This clone is a singleton in its sample. V usage is TRBV4-3 and J usage is TRBJ2-2, with TRBD2 identical over 11 bases. V trimming: 0 bases; J trimming: 5 bases; junction bases outside the gene matches: 5. The germline gives CDR1 LGHNA, CDR2 YSLEER. CDR3 length: 17 amino acids. The CDR3 spells CASSQDLPSGGTGELFF. CDR3 bases: TGCGCCAGCAGCCAAGATCTGCCTAGCGGGGGGACCGGGGAGCTGTTTTTT.

Worth noting for this clone: A junction boundary mismatches the germline segment, possibly from a read error. V usage is TRBV6-2 or TRBV6-3 and J usage is TRBJ2-6, with D unclear. The germline V gene encodes CDR1 MNHEY and CDR2 SVGEGT. The CDR3 totals 15 residues. CDR3 sequence: CASNYLRSGANVLTF. The CDR3, as DNA: TGTGCCAGCAATTACCTTCGCTCTGGGGCCAACGTCCTGACTTTC.

V and J are TRBV5-5 and TRBJ1-1; a possible D gene is TRBD1 (5 bases). Germline CDR1 reads SGHKS; CDR2 reads YYEKEE (reference sequence). V shed 1 base and J shed 4 bases, with 8 bases lying between them. The CDR3 spans 13 residues. The CDR3 protein is CASSLRQTTEAFF. In nucleotides, the CDR3 is TGTGCCAGCAGCTTGAGACAGACCACTGAAGCTTTCTTT.

The chain combines TRBV11-3 with TRBJ2-1; D not certain. CDR1 and CDR2 (germline): SGHNT, YENEEA. The CDR3 runs to 12 residues. Trimming took off 3 bases at V and 5 bases at J, with 5 bases between the two ends. The CDR3 DNA sequence: TGTGCCAGCAGCTTTTCAGACAATGAGCAGTTCTTC. It codes for CASSFSDNEQFF.

Note on this clone: Relative to the germline gene, one junction end is altered; a read error may explain this. The chain has TRBV7-3 and TRBJ2-2; TRBD1 matches 8 bases. The CDR3 is made up of 15 amino acids. Germline V lookup: CDR1 SGHTA, CDR2 FQGTGA. CDR3 coding DNA: TGTGCCAGCAGCGTAACAGGGGGGAACACCGGGGAGCTGTTTTTT. Translated, it gives CASSVTGGNTGELFF.

The chain is built from TRBV6-1 and TRBJ2-3, with 11 bases that match TRBD2. This CDR3 has 16 amino acids. Trimming removed 4 bases from V and 2 bases from J; junction bases left unmatched: 5. CDR1 is MNHNS and CDR2 is SASEGT in the germline V gene. The CDR3 DNA is TGTGCCAGCAGTGGACTAGCGGGAACTTCCACAGATACGCAGTATTTT. Its protein product is CASSGLAGTSTDTQYF.

The chain joins TRBV28 to TRBJ1-4; TRBD1 might be the D (5 bases). The CDR3 consists of 16 residues. Germline lookup yields CDR1 MDHEN and CDR2 SYDVKM. Trimming shortened V by 4 bases and J by 7 bases, and 19 bases separated the two germline ends. This CDR3 reads CASSSRTSWRGEKLFF. The CDR3 nucleotides read TGTGCCAGCAGTTCCAGGACTTCATGGAGGGGTGAAAAACTGTTTTTT.

This clone is a singleton in its sample. This chain connects TRBV6-2 or TRBV6-3 to TRBJ1-1; D may be TRBD1 (6 bases). V was clipped by 2 bases and J by 1 base, with 17 bases between them. Germline loops: CDR1 MNHEY, CDR2 SVGEGT. The CDR3 length is 17 residues. In nucleotides, the CDR3 is TGTGCCAGCAGTTACCAGCAGGGGTCCAGAGGGAACACTGAAGCTTTCTTT. Its translation is CASSYQQGSRGNTEAFF.

This clone showed up just a few times. The chain joins TRBV29-1 to TRBJ1-1; D unresolved. Trimming cost V 6 bases and J 5 bases, with 19 bases left between them. CDR1 and CDR2 from the germline V gene are SQVTM and ANQGSEA. CDR3 length equals 14 residues. In DNA, the CDR3 is TGCAGCGTAGGGAGGGTCGCGTCGTGGACTGAAGCTTTCTTT. It is translated as CSVGRVASWTEAFF.

This chain joins TRBV25-1 and TRBJ1-4; 9 nucleotides align to TRBD1. This CDR3 is built from 14 residues. Germline V gene sequence: CDR1 MGHDK, CDR2 SYGVNS. V trimming: 4 bases; J trimming: 8 bases; junction bases outside the gene matches: 5. The CDR3 DNA is TGTGCCAGCAGTGTGGGACAGGGTAACGAAAAACTGTTTTTT. Its translation is CASSVGQGNEKLFF. The full variable domain, rest sourced from reference TRBV25-1 and TRBJ1-4, is EADIYQTPRYLVIGTGKKITLECSQTMGHDKMYWYQQDPGMELHLIHYSYGVNSTEKGDLSSESTVSRIRTEHFPLTLESARPSHTSQYLCASSVGQGNEKLFFGSGTQLSVL.

V is TRBV18 and J is TRBJ1-3; D not resolved. V was shortened by 2 bases and J by 5 bases, with 10 bases between the two germline ends. The CDR3 sequence is 14 residues long. Germline CDR1 reads KGHSH; CDR2 reads LQKENI. Here the CDR3 DNA reads TGTGCCAGCTCACCAGGCCAAATAAGAAACACCATATATTTT. Protein sequence: CASSPGQIRNTIYF.

Concerning this clone itself: This sample includes further DNA sequences coding for the same CDR3. The chain couples TRBV3-1 (or the pseudogene TRBV3-2) to TRBJ2-7; 10 bases agree with TRBD1. This CDR3 has 15 residues. V trimming: 4 bases; J trimming: 4 bases; junction bases outside the gene matches: 7. Germline V gene sequence: CDR1 LGHDT, CDR2 YNNKEL (reference sequence). The CDR3 sequence is CASSPGTGASYEQYF. As DNA, the CDR3 is TGTGCCAGCAGCCCCGGGACAGGGGCTAGTTACGAGCAGTACTTC.

This chain connects TRBV5-1 to TRBJ2-3, with TRBD1 matching over 7 bases. In germline, CDR1 is SGHRS, CDR2 YFSETQ. The ends lost 4 bases at V and 3 bases at J; junction bases unmatched: 14. This CDR3 is 17 amino acids long. The CDR3 reads CASSRDRQTTRTDTQYF. The CDR3 DNA reads as TGCGCCAGCAGCAGGGACAGACAAACCACACGGACAGATACGCAGTATTTT.

This chain uses TRBV6-5 with TRBJ2-1; TRBD2 might be the D (6 bases). Germline V gives CDR1 MNHEY, CDR2 SVGAGI. V was clipped by 8 bases and J by 8 bases, with 16 bases between them. This CDR3 is 13 amino acids long. The CDR3 loop reads CASGYRWGDEQFF. The CDR3 bases are TGTGCCAGCGGATACCGATGGGGGGATGAGCAGTTCTTC.